These 22 T cell receptor beta chains originate from one sample sequenced in a study of identical twins. One entry per CDR3 protein results from TCRdb running MiXCR on the 5' RACE reads. The sample lists approximately 500,000 distinct CDR3 sequences, 24% occurring once. Another study also made use of these data, one on T cells expressing NK-cell markers.

The sample taken for sequencing was CD4+ T cells sorted from blood. The receptors were sampled from a woman between 18 and 29 years old in good health.

The chain recombines TRBV12-3 or TRBV12-4 with TRBJ1-2, with a tentative D call TRBD1 (5 bases). With 7 bases removed from V and 8 bases from J, the gap between germline ends came to 20 bases. The CDR3 length is 14 residues. The CDR3 bases are TGTGCCAGCAATCGGGACTCCATGGGAAGGGGCTACACCTTC. Protein product: CASNRDSMGRGYTF.

The sample holds many counts of this clonotype. The J gene is TRBJ1-2, the V gene TRBV15; D is unresolved. The germline V and J ends were trimmed by 0 bases and 8 bases, with 13 bases remaining between them. Germline V gene lookup returns CDR1 LNHNV and CDR2 YYDKDF (reference sequence). The CDR3 extends over 14 amino acids. The CDR3 region has the DNA TGTGCCACCAGCAGAGAGGGTGGGTTGAGCGGCTACACCTTC. It encodes CATSREGGLSGYTF.

This clonotype was seen a handful of times. V gene TRBV11-2 combines with J gene TRBJ1-4, with no clear D. The germline V and J ends were trimmed by 3 bases and 7 bases, with 12 bases remaining between them. The CDR3 is 14 amino acids. Germline CDR1 reads SGHAT; CDR2 reads FQNNGV. The CDR3 DNA sequence: TGTGCCAGCAGCTTGAACGTTGAGGGTGAAAAACTGTTTTTT. It translates to CASSLNVEGEKLFF.

CDR3 sequence reads: CSGAREVGGNEQFF. CDR3 nucleotide sequence: TGCAGCGGAGCTAGGGAGGTAGGAGGCAATGAGCAGTTCTTC. The rearrangement joins TRBV29-1 to TRBJ2-1, with D maybe TRBD2 (6 bases). This CDR3 comprises 14 residues. Trimming left V 7 bases short and J 6 bases short, with 19 bases between. Germline V gene lookup returns CDR1 SQVTM and CDR2 ANQGSEA.

The rearrangement links TRBV5-5 to TRBJ1-5, with D perhaps matching TRBD1 (5 bases). Germline assignment: CDR1 SGHKS and CDR2 YYEKEE (reference sequence). Trimming removed 0 bases at V and 6 bases at J, with 10 bases between. CDR3 length: 14 residues. In DNA form, the CDR3 reads TGTGCCAGCAGCTTGGCCGGAGGGACTCAGCCCCAGCATTTT. Amino acids: CASSLAGGTQPQHF.

The chain uses TRBV20-1 and TRBJ2-5; 7 nucleotides match TRBD1. The CDR3 runs to 13 residues. Trimming took 7 bases from V and 4 from J; bases not matched to a gene: 9. Germline V CDR1 and CDR2: DFQATT, SNEGSKA (reference sequence). The CDR3 DNA reads as TGCAGTGTGAAGGGGGCGTGGGGAGAGACCCAGTACTTC. Its translation: CSVKGAWGETQYF.

V is TRBV5-1 and J is TRBJ2-1, with D perhaps TRBD1 or TRBD2 (5 bases each). Looked up from germline, CDR1 is SGHRS and CDR2 is YFSETQ. Trimming pared 3 bases from V and 8 bases from J, leaving 18 bases between. The CDR3 has 15 residues. CDR3 loop: CASSSVGVIGDEQFF. As DNA, the CDR3 is TGCGCCAGCAGCTCCGTGGGGGTCATAGGGGATGAGCAGTTCTTC.

This clonotype showed up just a few times. The chain combines TRBV6-2 or TRBV6-3 with TRBJ2-3; TRBD2 agrees at 7 bases. Germline CDR1 is MNHEY and CDR2 is SVGEGT. This CDR3 has 13 amino acids. V gave up 6 bases and J gave up 5 bases; unmatched junction bases: 5. CDR3 amino acids: CASRDTGGDTQYF. CDR3 in DNA: TGTGCCAGCAGAGATACGGGAGGAGATACGCAGTATTTT.

The sample holds a few counts of this clonotype. V is TRBV7-2 and J is TRBJ2-7; tentative D call: TRBD1 (5 bases). Germline values: CDR1 SGHTA, CDR2 FQGNSA. V lost 1 base, J lost 8 bases, and 12 bases lay in between. The CDR3 loop spans 13 amino acids. The CDR3 protein is CASSLGHAGKQYF. CDR3 in DNA: TGTGCCAGCAGCTTAGGCCACGCAGGGAAGCAGTACTTC.

This clonotype was detected a few times. This sequence joins TRBV10-3 and TRBJ2-7, with D possibly matching TRBD2 (5 bases). Trimming took off 8 bases at V and 5 bases at J, with 16 bases between the two ends. This CDR3 is 13 amino acids long. The germline gives CDR1 ENHRY, CDR2 SYGVKD. The CDR3 DNA reads as TGTGCCATCCAAGGACTGTCCCAGGACGAGCAGTACTTC. It yields the protein CAIQGLSQDEQYF.

This chain connects TRBV27 to TRBJ1-2, with 8 bases lining up with TRBD1. Germline CDR1 reads MNHEY; CDR2 reads SMNVEV (reference sequence). V trimming: 5 bases; J trimming: 7 bases; junction bases outside the gene matches: 9. The CDR3 is 14 amino acids. The CDR3 protein is CASSRQGTPTGYTF. The CDR3 DNA is TGTGCCAGCAGTAGACAGGGGACCCCAACTGGCTACACCTTC.

This sequence joins TRBV6-2 or TRBV6-3 and TRBJ2-2; 7 nucleotides line up with TRBD2. CDR1 and CDR2 from the germline V gene are MNHEY and SVGEGT. The CDR3 is made up of 15 amino acids. The V and J ends lost 2 bases and 2 bases, in that order; junction bases with no gene match: 2. Here the CDR3 reads CASSYRDYNTGELFF. The CDR3 bases are TGTGCCAGCAGTTACCGGGACTACAACACCGGGGAGCTGTTTTTT.

This clonotype showed up many times. V usage is TRBV5-1 and J usage is TRBJ1-1, with no clear D. This CDR3 region has 14 residues. V lost 0 bases and J 5 bases, leaving 11 bases between the germline ends. Germline loops: CDR1 SGHRS, CDR2 YFSETQ. The CDR3 region is CASSLEGRRTEAFF. CDR3 sequence (DNA): TGCGCCAGCAGCTTGGAAGGGCGCAGGACTGAAGCTTTCTTT.

This clonotype was picked up a small number of times. The rearrangement joins TRBV10-3 to TRBJ2-7; no reliable D call. The CDR3 is made up of 13 amino acids. Germline loops: CDR1 ENHRY, CDR2 SYGVKD. Deletions cut 0 bases from V and 4 bases from J, with 7 bases between. The CDR3 DNA reads TGTGCCATCAGTGAGTCAAGTTTATACGAGCAGTACTTC. Its protein product is CAISESSLYEQYF.

The V and J genes are TRBV29-1 and TRBJ2-7, with a weak D call TRBD1 (5 bases). The CDR3 extends over 15 amino acids. Trimming stripped 6 bases from V and 0 bases from J, with 18 bases between. Germline V gives CDR1 SQVTM, CDR2 ANQGSEA. The CDR3 coding sequence is TGCAGCGTGGGGCCCGACGGAACTAACTCCTACGAGCAGTACTTC. This gives the protein CSVGPDGTNSYEQYF.

V gene TRBV7-6 combines with J gene TRBJ1-1, with no clear D. Between the trimmed V and J ends, which lost 5 bases and 9 bases, there was a span of 13 bases. This CDR3 is 12 amino acids long. Germline-derived CDR1 and CDR2 are SGHVS and FNYEAQ. CDR3: CASSMEVGKAFF. DNA of the CDR3: TGTGCCAGCAGCATGGAGGTGGGGAAAGCTTTCTTT.

The chain has TRBV6-1 and TRBJ2-5; 8 bases are a match to TRBD1. Per germline, CDR1 MNHNS and CDR2 SASEGT. The CDR3 covers 14 residues. V trimming: 6 bases; J trimming: 2 bases; junction bases outside the gene matches: 5. In nucleotides, the CDR3 is TGTGCCAGCAGGGCCACAGGGGGACAAGAGACCCAGTACTTC. This translates into CASRATGGQETQYF.

The gene calls are TRBV28 and TRBJ2-7, with 9 bases identical to TRBD1. The ends lost 4 bases at V and 4 bases at J; junction bases unmatched: 11. Per the germline V gene, CDR1 is MDHEN and CDR2 is SYDVKM. The CDR3 runs to 16 residues. The DNA of the CDR3 is TGTGCCAGCAGTTCACTCTTGGACAGGGGAGGGTACGAGCAGTACTTC. It yields the protein CASSSLLDRGGYEQYF.

This chain connects TRBV19 to TRBJ1-5; tentatively, D is TRBD1 (6 bases). Trimming pared 6 bases from V and 7 bases from J, leaving 16 bases between. Germline V gene lookup returns CDR1 LNHDA and CDR2 SQIVND (reference sequence). This CDR3 has 14 amino acids. The CDR3 protein is CASSNREDRQPQHF. CDR3 DNA sequence: TGTGCCAGTAGCAACAGGGAGGATAGGCAGCCCCAGCATTTT.

The chain recombines TRBV3-1 with TRBJ2-5; D gene ambiguous. Germline V lookup: CDR1 LGHDT, CDR2 YNNKEL (reference sequence). Trimming removed 1 base from V and 5 bases from J, with 11 bases in between. This CDR3 has 14 amino acids. The CDR3 sequence: CASSQVTTMETQYF. The CDR3 DNA reads as TGTGCCAGCAGCCAAGTTACTACTATGGAGACCCAGTACTTC.

This chain links TRBV15 with TRBJ2-7, with 10 bases identical to TRBD1. The trim removed 7 bases at V and 7 bases at J, leaving 7 bases unmatched. The CDR3 spans 13 residues. Per germline, CDR1 LNHNV and CDR2 YYDKDF (reference sequence). CDR3 DNA sequence: TGTGCCACCAATCACGGGACAGGGGTAGAGCAGTACTTC. Residues: CATNHGTGVEQYF.

This chain joins TRBV29-1 and TRBJ1-1; D is undetermined. This CDR3 comprises 11 residues. The germline V gene has CDR1 SQVTM and CDR2 ANQGSEA. The V and J ends lost 6 bases and 1 base respectively, with 6 bases between them. The CDR3 coding sequence is TGCAGCGTCGAAAAGAACACTGAAGCTTTCTTT. It codes for CSVEKNTEAFF.